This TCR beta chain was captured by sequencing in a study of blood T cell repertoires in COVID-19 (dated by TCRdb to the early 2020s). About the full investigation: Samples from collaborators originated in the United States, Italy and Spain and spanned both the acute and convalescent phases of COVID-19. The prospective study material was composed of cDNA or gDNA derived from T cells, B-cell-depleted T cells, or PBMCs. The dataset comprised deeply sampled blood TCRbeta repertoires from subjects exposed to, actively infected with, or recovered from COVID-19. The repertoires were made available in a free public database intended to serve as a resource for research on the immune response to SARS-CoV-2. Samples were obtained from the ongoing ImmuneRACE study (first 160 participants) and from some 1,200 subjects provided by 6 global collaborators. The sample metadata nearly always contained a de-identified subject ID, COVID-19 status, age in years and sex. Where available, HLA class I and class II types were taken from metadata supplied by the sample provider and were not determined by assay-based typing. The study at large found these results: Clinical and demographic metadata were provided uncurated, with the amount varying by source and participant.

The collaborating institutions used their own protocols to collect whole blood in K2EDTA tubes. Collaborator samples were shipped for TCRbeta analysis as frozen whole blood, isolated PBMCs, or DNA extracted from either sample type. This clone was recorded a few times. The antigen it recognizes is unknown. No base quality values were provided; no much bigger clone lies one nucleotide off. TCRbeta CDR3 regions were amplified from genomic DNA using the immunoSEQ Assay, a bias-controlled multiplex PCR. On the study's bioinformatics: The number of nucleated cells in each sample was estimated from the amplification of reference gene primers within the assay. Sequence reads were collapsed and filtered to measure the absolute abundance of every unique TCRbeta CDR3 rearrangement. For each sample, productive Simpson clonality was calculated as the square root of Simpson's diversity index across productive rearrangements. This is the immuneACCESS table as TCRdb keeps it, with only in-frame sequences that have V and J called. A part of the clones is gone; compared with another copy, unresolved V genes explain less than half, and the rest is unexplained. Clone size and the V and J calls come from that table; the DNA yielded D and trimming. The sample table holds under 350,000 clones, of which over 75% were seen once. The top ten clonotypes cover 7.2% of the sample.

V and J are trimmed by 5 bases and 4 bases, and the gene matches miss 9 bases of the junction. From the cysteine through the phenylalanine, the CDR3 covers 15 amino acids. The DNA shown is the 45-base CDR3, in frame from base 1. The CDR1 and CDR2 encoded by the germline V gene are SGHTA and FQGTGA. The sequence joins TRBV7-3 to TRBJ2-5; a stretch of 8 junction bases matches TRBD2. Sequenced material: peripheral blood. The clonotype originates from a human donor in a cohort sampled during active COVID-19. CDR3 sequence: CASSPKAGGRETQYF. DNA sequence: TGTGCCAGCAGCCCGAAGGCGGGGGGCCGAGAGACCCAGTACTTC. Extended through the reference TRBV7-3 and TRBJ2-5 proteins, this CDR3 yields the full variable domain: GAGVSQTPSNKVTEKGKYVELRCDPISGHTALYWYRQSLGQGPEFLIYFQGTGAADDSGLPNDRFFAVRPEGSVSTLKIQRTERGDSAVYLCASSPKAGGRETQYFGPGTRLLVL.